This TCR beta chain was observed in a study of blood T cell repertoires in COVID-19. At the level of the study: Some COVID-19 samples were acute and others convalescent; all came from the United States, Italy and Spain. Sample material is recorded as cDNA or gDNA derived from T cells, B-cell-depleted T cells, or PBMCs.

Original handling: Reference gene primer amplification gave nucleated cell count estimates. The protocol was immunoSEQ multiplex PCR, while the TCRdb copy is restricted to in-frame clones and leaves out a portion. That table furnishes V, J and clone size, whereas the DNA furnished D and trimming. The data hold roughly 40,000 clones, with around 80% observed a single time. The table lists this clone with a count of one. The germline V gene has CDR1 SGHTA and CDR2 FQGNSA. Trimming removed 5 bases from V and 5 bases from J, with 13 bases in between. The CDR3 length is 14 residues. V gene TRBV7-2 combines with J gene TRBJ2-1; D is perhaps TRBD1 (6 bases). The clonotype originates from a man aged 70 or older with acute or convalescent COVID-19. The sequencing input was peripheral blood. The CDR3 region is CASSTLDRNNEQFF. CDR3 nucleotides: TGTGCCAGCAGCACTCTGGACAGAAACAATGAGCAGTTCTTC.